This T cell receptor (beta chain) was profiled in a study of identical twins (dated by TCRdb to the mid-2010s). A note on the overall study: To test whether fetal clonotypes persist, this study deep-sequenced TCR alpha and beta repertoires from monozygotic twins, from unrelated adults of various ages, and from cord blood. To rule out contamination, replicate twin experiments were performed at different times with different library preparation protocols.

The germline ends are 6 bases apart after V is trimmed by 1 base and J by 5 bases. From a lookup of the germline V gene, CDR1 and CDR2 are SGHRS and YFSETQ. Inclusive of the bounding cysteine and phenylalanine, the CDR3 is 13 residues long. The sequence is cut down to CDR3 DNA, 39 bases in frame from base 1. The library came from 5' RACE. TCRdb lists the instrument as Illumina HiSeq 2000. Template switching added a universal primer binding site, and the final cDNA carried a unique molecular identifier that allowed TCR cDNA molecules to be counted accurately. First-strand cDNA for TCR alpha and beta chains was synthesized from specific primers in the conserved constant-segment region. To control for contamination, each cDNA library was double barcoded with a SMART-Mk sample barcode plus Illumina barcodes. Two successive PCR steps introduced TruSeq adapter sequences along with Illumina sample barcodes. TCR alpha and beta cDNA libraries were sequenced on the Illumina HiSeq platform with custom primers. In the original analysis: MiGEC processed the raw reads to extract unique molecular identifiers, while MiXCR was used to determine the CDR3 positions. Recombination models were inferred per individual with the repgenHMM and IGoR tools using an EM algorithm. Shared clonotype analysis was performed with the tcR package in R, normalizing sharing by the product of cloneset sizes. To study raw recombination without the effects of thymic and clonal selection, out-of-frame nonproductive sequences were analyzed. The public reads were run again by TCRdb, first through fastp at Q25 and then through MiXCR, and only productive beta chains were kept. One record per CDR3 amino acid sequence lists the most common genes and DNA. TCRdb, rather than the study authors, made the V and J calls. Within this sample are about 390,000 distinct CDR3 sequences, with around 9.7% of them counted one time only. Of the sample, around 8.6% falls within the top ten clones.

Findings and caveats that apply to the study as a whole: The excess sharing between twins in beta out-of-frame sequences was weaker because fewer shared sequences reduced the signal-to-noise ratio. Zero-insertion analyses could be partly confounded by invariant T cells such as MAIT and iNKT, although diverse VJ usage argued against such confounding for most clonotypes. Compared with coincidental sharing between unrelated individuals, out-of-frame TCR alpha sequences shared between twins showed an excess of sequences with low generation probability. Because the same donors could not be followed over many years, conclusions were based on cross-sectional statistical analysis. Out-of-frame TCR alpha sharing in monozygotic twins was systematically underestimated by recombination models, whereas sharing between unrelated individuals was in agreement with the recombination models. Abundant cord blood beta clonotypes carried fewer insertions; young adult naive repertoires showed a weaker similar trend, while memory repertoires showed none.

This clonotype was detected many times. The antigen it recognizes is unknown. No much larger clonotype is one base removed from it; base qualities were not supplied. Every donor in the study was a healthy Caucasian. The study also sequenced three unrelated non-twin adults: a male aged 18 to 29, a male aged 50 to 59 and a female aged 50 to 59. Using Miltenyi CD45RO+ enrichment and human naive T-cell isolation kits, memory (CD45RO+) and naive T cells were isolated from PBMC. The TCR originated in a woman aged 50 to 60 in good health. Material: naive T cells sorted from blood. Explained via the paper, the cell subset or site label denotes: cells isolated with a human naive T-cell isolation kit. The chain is assembled from TRBV5-1 and TRBJ2-2, with an unclear D gene assignment. The CDR3 has the sequence CASSLTRTGELFF. The DNA reads as follows: TGCGCCAGCAGCTTGACGCGGACCGGGGAGCTGTTTTTT.